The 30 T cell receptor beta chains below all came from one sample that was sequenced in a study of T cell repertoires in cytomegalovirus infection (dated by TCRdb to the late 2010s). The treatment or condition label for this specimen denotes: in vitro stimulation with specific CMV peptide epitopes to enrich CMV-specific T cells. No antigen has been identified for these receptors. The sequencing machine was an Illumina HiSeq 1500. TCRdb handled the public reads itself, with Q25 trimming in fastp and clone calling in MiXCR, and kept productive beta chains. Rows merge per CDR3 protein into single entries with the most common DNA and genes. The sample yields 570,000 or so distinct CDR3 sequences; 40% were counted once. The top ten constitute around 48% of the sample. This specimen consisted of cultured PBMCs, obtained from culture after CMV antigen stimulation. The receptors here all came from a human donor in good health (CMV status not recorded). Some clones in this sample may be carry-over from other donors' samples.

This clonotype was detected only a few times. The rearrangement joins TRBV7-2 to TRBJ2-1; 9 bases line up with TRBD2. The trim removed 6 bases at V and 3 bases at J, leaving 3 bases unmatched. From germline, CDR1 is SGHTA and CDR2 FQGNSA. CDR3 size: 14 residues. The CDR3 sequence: CASRAGGYYNEQFF. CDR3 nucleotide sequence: TGTGCCAGCAGGGCGGGAGGGTACTACAATGAGCAGTTCTTC. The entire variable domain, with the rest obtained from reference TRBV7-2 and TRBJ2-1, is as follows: GAGVSQSPSNKVTEKGKDVELRCDPISGHTALYWYRQSLGQGLEFLIYFQGNSAPDKSGLPSDRFSAERTGGSVSTLTIQRTQQEDSAVYLCASRAGGYYNEQFFGPGTRLTVL.

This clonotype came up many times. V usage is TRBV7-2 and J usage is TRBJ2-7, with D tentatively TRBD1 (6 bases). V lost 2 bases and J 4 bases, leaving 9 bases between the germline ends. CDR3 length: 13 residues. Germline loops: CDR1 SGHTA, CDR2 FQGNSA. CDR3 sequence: CASSLRDKYEQYF. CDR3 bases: TGTGCCAGCAGCTTACGGGACAAATACGAGCAGTACTTC.

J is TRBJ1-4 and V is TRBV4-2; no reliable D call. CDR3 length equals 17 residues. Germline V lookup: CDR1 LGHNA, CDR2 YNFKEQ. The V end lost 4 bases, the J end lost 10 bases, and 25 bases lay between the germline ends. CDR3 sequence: CASSPSLIKGPRGKLFF. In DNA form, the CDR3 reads TGTGCCAGCAGCCCATCTCTTATAAAGGGCCCCCGCGGAAAACTGTTTTTT.

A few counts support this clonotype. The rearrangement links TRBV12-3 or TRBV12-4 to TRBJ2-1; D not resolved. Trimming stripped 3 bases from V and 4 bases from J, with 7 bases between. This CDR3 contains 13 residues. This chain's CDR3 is CASSLRRYNEQFF. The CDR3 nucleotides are TGTGCCAGCAGTTTGCGCAGATACAATGAGCAGTTCTTC.

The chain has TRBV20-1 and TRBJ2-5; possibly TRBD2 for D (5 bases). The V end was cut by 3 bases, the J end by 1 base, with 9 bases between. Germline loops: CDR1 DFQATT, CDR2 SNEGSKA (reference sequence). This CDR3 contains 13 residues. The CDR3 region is CSASRDPQETQYF. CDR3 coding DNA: TGCAGTGCTAGCCGGGATCCCCAAGAGACCCAGTACTTC.

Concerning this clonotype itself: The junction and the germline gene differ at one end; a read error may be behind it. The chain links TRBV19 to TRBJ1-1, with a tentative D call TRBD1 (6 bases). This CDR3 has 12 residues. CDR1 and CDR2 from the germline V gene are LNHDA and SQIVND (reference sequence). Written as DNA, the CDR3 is TGTGCCAGTAGGATAGGGGGCACTGAAGCTTTCTTT. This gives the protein CASRIGGTEAFF. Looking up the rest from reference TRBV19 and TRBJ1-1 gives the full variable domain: DGGITQSPKYLFRKEGQNVTLSCEQNLNHDAMYWYRQDPGQGLRLIYYSQIVNDFQKGDIAEGYSVSREKKESFPLTVTSAQKNPTAFYLCASRIGGTEAFFGQGTRLTVV.

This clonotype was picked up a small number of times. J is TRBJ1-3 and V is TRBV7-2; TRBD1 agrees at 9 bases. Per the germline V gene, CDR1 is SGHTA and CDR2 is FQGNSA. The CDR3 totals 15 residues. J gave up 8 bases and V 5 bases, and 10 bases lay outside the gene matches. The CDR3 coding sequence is TGTGCCAGCAGCATCCCCGGGACAGGGTGGGACACCATATATTTT. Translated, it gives CASSIPGTGWDTIYF.

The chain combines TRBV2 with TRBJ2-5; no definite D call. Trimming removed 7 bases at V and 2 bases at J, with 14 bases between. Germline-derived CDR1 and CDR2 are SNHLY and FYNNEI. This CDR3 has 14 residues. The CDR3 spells CASTPTLLQETQYF. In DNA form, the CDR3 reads TGTGCCAGCACCCCGACCCTTCTTCAAGAGACCCAGTACTTC.

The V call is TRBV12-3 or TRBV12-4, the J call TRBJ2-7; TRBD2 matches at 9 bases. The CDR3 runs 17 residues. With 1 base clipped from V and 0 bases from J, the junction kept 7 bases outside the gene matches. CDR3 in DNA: TGTGCCAGCAGTTTAGGTAGCGGGGGCCAGAGCTCCTACGAGCAGTACTTC. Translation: CASSLGSGGQSSYEQYF.

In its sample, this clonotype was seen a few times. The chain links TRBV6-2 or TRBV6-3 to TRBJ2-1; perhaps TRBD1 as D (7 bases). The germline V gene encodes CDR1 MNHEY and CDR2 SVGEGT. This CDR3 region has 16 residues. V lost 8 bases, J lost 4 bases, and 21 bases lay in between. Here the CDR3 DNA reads TGTGCCAGCTCAGACCTCGGCGGGACAGCTTACAATGAGCAGTTCTTC. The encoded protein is CASSDLGGTAYNEQFF.

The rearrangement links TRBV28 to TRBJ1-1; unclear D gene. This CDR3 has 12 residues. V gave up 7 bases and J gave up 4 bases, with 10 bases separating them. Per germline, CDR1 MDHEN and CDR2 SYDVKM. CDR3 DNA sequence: TGTGCCAGCATAAGGGCAAGCACTGAAGCTTTCTTT. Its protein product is CASIRASTEAFF.

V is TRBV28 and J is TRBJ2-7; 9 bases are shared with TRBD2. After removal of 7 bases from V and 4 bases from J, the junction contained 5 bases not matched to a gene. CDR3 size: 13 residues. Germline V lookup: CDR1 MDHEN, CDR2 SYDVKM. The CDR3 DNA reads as TGTGCCAGCAAGCGGGGGGTTTGGTACGAGCAGTACTTC. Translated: CASKRGVWYEQYF.

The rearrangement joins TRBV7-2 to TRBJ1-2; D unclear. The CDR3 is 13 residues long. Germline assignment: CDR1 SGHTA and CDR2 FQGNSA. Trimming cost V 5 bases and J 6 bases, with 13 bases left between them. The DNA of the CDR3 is TGTGCCAGCAGCCCGCGGACGGAGAATGGCTACACCTTC. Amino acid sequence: CASSPRTENGYTF.

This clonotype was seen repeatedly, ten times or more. The CDR3 DNA reads as TGTGCCAGCAGCTCCCGGGTAGCGGGATGGAGAATCCGATCCAATGAGCAGTTCTTC. Protein sequence: CASSSRVAGWRIRSNEQFF. The chain joins TRBV7-2 to TRBJ2-1; 8 bases line up with TRBD2. Germline lookup yields CDR1 SGHTA and CDR2 FQGNSA. The ends lost 4 bases at V and 6 bases at J; junction bases unmatched: 20. The CDR3 runs to 19 residues.

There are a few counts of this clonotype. Here the CDR3 DNA reads TGTGCCAGCAGCTTACTCCCGACTAGCGGGGGGGCGGAGACCCAGTACTTC. Its protein product is CASSLLPTSGGAETQYF. The chain uses TRBV11-2 and TRBJ2-5, with 14 bases lining up with TRBD2. CDR1 is SGHAT, CDR2 FQNNGV, per germline. Unmatched junction bases numbered 7, after V lost 2 bases and J lost 5 bases. CDR3 length: 17 residues.

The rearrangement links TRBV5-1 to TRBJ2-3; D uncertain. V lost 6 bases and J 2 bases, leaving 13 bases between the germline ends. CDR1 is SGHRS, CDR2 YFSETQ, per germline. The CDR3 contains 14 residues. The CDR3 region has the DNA TGCGCCAGCAAGCTGCAGGAGACCACAGATACGCAGTATTTT. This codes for CASKLQETTDTQYF.

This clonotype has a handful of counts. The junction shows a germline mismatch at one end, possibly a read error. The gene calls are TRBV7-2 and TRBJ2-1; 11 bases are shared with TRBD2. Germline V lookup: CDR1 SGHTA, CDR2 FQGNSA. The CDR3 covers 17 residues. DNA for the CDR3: TGTGCCAGCAGCATAGCTAGCGGGAGGCCTCGGATCAATGAGCAGTTCTTC. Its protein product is CASSIASGRPRINEQFF.

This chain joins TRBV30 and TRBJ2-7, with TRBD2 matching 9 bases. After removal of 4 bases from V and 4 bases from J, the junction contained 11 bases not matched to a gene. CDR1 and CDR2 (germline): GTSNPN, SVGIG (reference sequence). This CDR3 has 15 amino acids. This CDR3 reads CAWINLLAGLYEQYF. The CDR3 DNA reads TGTGCCTGGATTAACCTACTAGCGGGCCTTTACGAGCAGTACTTC.

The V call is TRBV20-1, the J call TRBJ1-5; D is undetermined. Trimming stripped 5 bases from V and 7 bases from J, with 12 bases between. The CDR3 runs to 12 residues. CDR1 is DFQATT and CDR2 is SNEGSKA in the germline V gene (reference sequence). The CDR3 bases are TGCAGTGCTCAGAGTGCTTGGCAGCCCCAGCATTTT. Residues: CSAQSAWQPQHF.

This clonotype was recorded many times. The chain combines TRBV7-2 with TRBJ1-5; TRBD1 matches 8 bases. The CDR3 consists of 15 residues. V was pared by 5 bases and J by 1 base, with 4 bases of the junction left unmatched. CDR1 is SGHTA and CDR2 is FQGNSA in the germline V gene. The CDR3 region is CASSAYRGSNQPQHF. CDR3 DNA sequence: TGTGCCAGCAGCGCATACAGGGGGAGCAATCAGCCCCAGCATTTT.

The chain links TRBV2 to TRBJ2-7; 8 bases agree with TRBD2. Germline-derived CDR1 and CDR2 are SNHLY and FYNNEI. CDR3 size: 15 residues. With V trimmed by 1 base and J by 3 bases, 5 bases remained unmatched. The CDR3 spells CASSEEREGLYEQYF. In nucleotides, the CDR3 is TGTGCCAGCAGTGAAGAACGGGAGGGCCTCTACGAGCAGTACTTC.

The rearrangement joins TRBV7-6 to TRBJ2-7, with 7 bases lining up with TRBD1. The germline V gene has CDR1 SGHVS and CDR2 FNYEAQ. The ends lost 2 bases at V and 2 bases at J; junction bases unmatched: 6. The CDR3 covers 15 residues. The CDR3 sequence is CASSLLGTVPYEQYF. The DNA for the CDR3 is TGTGCCAGCAGCTTACTCGGGACAGTCCCCTACGAGCAGTACTTC.

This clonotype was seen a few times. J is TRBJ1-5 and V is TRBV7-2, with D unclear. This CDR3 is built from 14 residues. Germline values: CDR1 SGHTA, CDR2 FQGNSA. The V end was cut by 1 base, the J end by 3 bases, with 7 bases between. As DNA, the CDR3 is TGTGCCAGCAGCTTAGTTCTAGACAATCAGCCCCAGCATTTT. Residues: CASSLVLDNQPQHF.

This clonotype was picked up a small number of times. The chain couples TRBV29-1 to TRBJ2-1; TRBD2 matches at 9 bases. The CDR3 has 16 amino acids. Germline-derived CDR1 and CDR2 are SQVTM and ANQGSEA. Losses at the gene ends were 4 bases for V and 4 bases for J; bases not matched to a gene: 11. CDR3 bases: TGCAGCGTTGGTGGGAAAGCGGGGGGCTTATACAATGAGCAGTTCTTC. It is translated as CSVGGKAGGLYNEQFF.

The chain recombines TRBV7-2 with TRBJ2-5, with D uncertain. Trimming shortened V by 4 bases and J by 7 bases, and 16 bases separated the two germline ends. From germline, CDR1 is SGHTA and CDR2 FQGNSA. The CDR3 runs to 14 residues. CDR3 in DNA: TGTGCCAGCAGCTCGCCGGCTACCTCTAGGACCCAGTACTTC. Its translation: CASSSPATSRTQYF.

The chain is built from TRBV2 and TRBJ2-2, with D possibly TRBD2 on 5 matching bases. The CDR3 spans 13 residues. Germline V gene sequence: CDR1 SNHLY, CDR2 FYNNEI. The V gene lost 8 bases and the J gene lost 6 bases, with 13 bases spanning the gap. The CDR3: CASRRGTSGELFF. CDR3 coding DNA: TGTGCCAGCCGACGGGGAACGTCCGGGGAGCTGTTTTTT.

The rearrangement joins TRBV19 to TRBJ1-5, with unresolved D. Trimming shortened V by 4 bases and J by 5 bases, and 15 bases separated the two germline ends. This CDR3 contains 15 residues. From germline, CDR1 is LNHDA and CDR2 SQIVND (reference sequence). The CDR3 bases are TGTGCCAGTAGTACCCCGAGCGGGTTCTATCAGCCCCAGCATTTT. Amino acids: CASSTPSGFYQPQHF.

DNA for the CDR3: TGTGCCAGCAGCCCTCAGAACGGGCTAGCGGCCGGCGAGCAGTACTTC. Protein sequence: CASSPQNGLAAGEQYF. The chain uses TRBV7-2 and TRBJ2-7; 7 bases line up with TRBD2. This CDR3 region has 16 residues. With V trimmed by 5 bases and J by 6 bases, 16 bases remained unmatched. Per germline, CDR1 SGHTA and CDR2 FQGNSA.

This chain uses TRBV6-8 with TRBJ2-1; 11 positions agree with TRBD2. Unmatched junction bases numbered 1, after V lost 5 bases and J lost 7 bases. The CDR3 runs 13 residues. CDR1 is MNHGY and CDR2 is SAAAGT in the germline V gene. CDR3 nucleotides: TGTGCCAGCAGTCGGACTAGCGGGAATGAGCAGTTCTTC. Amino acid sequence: CASSRTSGNEQFF.

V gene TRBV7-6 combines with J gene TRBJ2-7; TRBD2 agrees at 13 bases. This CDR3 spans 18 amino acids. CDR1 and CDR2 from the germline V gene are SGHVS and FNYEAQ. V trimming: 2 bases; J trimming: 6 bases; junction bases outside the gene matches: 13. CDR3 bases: TGTGCCAGCAGCTTACACCCAGGACTAGCGGGAGAATTCGGCGAGCAGTACTTC. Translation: CASSLHPGLAGEFGEQYF.